The entry below describes one T cell receptor (beta chain). The antigen remains undetermined. Data came from immunoSEQ multiplex PCR; TCRdb stores just in-frame clones and leaves some out. The sample contains around 25,000 clones, 82% of which appear only once. This specimen comes from a study of graft-versus-host responses after intestinal transplantation. Study conclusions and caveats: Allograft clonal ratios (graft-versus-host to host-versus-graft) were high in patients who had graft-donor T cell macrochimerism.

The CDR3 extends over 14 amino acids. Germline V gene data show CDR1 as SGHTA and CDR2 as FQGTGA. V was clipped by 0 bases and J by 0 bases, with 6 bases between them. Source: unstimulated CD4+ T cells sorted from spleen or lymph node cells, taken before intestinal transplant. The chain links TRBV7-3 to TRBJ2-7; the D gene is possibly TRBD1 (6 bases). This sequence was found in a human donor who received an intestinal transplant. The CDR3 DNA follows: TGTGCCAGCAGCTTAACAGGGGGCTCCTACGAGCAGTACTTC. This encodes CASSLTGGSYEQYF.